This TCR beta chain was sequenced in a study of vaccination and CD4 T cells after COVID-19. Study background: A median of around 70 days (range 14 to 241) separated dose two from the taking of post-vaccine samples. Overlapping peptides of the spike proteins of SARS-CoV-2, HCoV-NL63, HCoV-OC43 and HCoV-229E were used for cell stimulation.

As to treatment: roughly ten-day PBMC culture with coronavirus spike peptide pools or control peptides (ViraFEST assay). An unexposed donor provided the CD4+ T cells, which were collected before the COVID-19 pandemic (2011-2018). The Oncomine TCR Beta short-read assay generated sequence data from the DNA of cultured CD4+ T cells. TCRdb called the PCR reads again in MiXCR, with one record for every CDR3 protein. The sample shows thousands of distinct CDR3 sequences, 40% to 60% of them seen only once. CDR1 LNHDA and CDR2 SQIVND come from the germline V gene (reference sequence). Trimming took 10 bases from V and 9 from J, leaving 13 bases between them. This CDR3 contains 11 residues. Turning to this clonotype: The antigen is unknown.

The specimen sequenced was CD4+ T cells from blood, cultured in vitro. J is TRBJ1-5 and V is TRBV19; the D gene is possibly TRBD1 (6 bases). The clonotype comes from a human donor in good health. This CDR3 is CATRRGGPQHF. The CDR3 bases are TGTGCCACCAGGAGAGGGGGGCCCCAGCATTTT. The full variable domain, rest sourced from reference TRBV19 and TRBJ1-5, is DGGITQSPKYLFRKEGQNVTLSCEQNLNHDAMYWYRQDPGQGLRLIYYSQIVNDFQKGDIAEGYSVSREKKESFPLTVTSAQKNPTAFYLCATRRGGPQHFGDGTRLSIL.